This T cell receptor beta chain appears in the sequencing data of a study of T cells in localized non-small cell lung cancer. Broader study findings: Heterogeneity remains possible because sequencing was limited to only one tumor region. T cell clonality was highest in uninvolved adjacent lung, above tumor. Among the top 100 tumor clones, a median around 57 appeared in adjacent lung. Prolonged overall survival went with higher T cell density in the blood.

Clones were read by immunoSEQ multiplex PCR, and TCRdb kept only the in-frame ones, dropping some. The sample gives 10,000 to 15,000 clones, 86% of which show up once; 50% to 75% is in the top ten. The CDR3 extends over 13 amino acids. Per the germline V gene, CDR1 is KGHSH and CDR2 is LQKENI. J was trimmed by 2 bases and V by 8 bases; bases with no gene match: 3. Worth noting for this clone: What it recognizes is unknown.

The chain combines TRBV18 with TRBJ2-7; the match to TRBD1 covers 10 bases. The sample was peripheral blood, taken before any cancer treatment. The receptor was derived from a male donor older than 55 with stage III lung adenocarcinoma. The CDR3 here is CASQGQGAYEQYF. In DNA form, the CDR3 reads TGTGCCAGCCAAGGACAGGGGGCCTACGAGCAGTACTTC.